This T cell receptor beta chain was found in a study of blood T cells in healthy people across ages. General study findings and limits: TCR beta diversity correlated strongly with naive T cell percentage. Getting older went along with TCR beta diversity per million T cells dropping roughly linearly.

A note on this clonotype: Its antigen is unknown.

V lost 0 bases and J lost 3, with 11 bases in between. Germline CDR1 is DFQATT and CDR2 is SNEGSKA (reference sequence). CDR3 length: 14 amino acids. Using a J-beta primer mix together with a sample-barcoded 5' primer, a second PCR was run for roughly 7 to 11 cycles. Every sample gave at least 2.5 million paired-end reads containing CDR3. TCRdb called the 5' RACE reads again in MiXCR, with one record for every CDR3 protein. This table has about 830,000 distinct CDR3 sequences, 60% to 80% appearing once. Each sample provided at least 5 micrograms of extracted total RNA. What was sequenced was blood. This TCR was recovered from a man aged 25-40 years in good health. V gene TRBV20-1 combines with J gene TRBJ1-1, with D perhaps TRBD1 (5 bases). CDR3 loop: CSARDARGYTEAFF. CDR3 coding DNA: TGCAGTGCTAGAGATGCCCGGGGGTACACTGAAGCTTTCTTT.